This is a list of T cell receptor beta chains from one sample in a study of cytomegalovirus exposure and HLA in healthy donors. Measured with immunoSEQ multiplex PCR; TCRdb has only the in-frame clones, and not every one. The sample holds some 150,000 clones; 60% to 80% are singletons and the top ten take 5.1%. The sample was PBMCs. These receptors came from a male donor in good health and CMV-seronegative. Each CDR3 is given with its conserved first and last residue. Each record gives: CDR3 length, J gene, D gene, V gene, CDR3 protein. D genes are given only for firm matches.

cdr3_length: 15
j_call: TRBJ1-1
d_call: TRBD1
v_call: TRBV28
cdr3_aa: CAILHRDRGHTEAFF

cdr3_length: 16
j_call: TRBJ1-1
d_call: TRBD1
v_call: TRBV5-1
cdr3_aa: CASSPGQGRLNTEAFF

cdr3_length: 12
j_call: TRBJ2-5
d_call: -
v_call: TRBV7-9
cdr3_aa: CASSLTTKTQYF

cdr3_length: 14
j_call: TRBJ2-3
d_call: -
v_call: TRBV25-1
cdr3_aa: CASSEFTGLDTQYF

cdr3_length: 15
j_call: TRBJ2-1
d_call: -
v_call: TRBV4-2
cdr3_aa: CASSQESGLYNEQFF

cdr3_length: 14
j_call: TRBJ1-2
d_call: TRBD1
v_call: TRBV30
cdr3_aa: CAWDRGTRLYGYTF

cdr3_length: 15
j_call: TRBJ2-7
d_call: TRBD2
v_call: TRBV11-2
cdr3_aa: CASSPLRGGSYEQYF

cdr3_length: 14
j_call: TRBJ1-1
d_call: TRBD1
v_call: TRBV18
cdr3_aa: CASSPGTGETKAFF

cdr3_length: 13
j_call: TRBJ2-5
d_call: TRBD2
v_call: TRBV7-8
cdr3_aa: CASGDYQIETQYF

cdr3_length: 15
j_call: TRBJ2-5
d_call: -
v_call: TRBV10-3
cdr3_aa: CAISDGTTYQETQYF

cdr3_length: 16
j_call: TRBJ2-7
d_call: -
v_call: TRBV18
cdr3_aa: CASSRGSIVRDYEQYF

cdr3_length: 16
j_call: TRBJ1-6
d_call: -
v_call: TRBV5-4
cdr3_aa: CASSFWTAPYNSPLHF

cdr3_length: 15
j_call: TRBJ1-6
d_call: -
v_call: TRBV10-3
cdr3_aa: CAISALNSTNSPLHF

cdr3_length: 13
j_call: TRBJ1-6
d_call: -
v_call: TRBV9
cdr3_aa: CASSSGGNSPLHF

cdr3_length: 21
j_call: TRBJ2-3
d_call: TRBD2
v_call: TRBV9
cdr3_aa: CASSATALGLAGGRSTDTQYF

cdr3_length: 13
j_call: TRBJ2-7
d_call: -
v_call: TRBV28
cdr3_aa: CASSWGGLYEQYF

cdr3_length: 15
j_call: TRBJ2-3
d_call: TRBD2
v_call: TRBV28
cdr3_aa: CASSLLAGGTDTQYF

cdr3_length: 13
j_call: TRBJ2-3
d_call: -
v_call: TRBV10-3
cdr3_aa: CAISVTSTDTQYF

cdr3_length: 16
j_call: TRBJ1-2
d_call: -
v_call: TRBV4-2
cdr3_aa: CASSQDLRQRPPGYTF